This TCR beta chain was retrieved from a study of CD8 T cells in Susac syndrome. RNA in amounts of about 0.5 to 1 ug was reverse transcribed with random hexamers. Using its own MiXCR run on the immunoSEQ multiplex PCR reads, TCRdb lists one record per CDR3 protein. The profile shows 150,000 to 200,000 distinct CDR3 sequences, around 96% of them singletons. The germline CDR1 and CDR2 sequences are MNHEY and SMNVEV (reference sequence). V was cut by 1 base and J by 3 bases, with 5 bases left in between. The CDR3 length is 13 residues. V usage is TRBV27 and J usage is TRBJ2-3; no clear D. The sequenced sample consisted of CD8+ T cells from PBMCs. This clonotype was obtained from a human donor with multiple sclerosis. The CDR3 DNA follows: TGTGCCAGCAGTTTATATCTGACAGATACGCAGTATTTT. As protein: CASSLYLTDTQYF.